This record looks at one TCR beta chain sequence and its context. The target antigen is unknown. This specimen comes from a study of shared clonotypes between healthy human individuals. General study points: It was the non-shared clonotypes that had lower generation probabilities than clonotypes shared by all four donors.

Original analysis: In the immunoSEQ data, sequences were junction-only and lacked quality scores, so filtering differed. Data came from immunoSEQ multiplex PCR; TCRdb stores just in-frame clones and leaves some out. The V and J calls and the clone size are those of that table, but D and trimming were determined from the DNA. The sample gives roughly 530,000 clones, 90% to 96% of which show up once; under 0.06% is in the top ten. The sequenced sample consisted of naive CD4+ T cells sorted from blood. The subset was: CD45RA+ positively selected. The sequence came from a woman aged 25 to 39 in good health.

The DNA of the CDR3 is TGCGCCAGCAGCTTAGGGACAGGGACGCATGAGCAGTTCTTC. Its translation is CASSLGTGTHEQFF. This rearrangement joins TRBV5-1 to TRBJ2-1; the match to TRBD1 covers 9 bases. The CDR3 sequence is 14 residues long. After removal of 2 bases from V and 8 bases from J, the junction contained 5 bases not matched to a gene. Germline loops: CDR1 SGHRS, CDR2 YFSETQ. Combining the CDR3 with reference TRBV5-1 and TRBJ2-1 gives the whole variable domain KAGVTQTPRYLIKTRGQQVTLSCSPISGHRSVSWYQQTPGQGLQFLFEYFSETQRNKGNFPGRFSGRQFSNSRSEMNVSTLELGDSALYLCASSLGTGTHEQFFGPGTRLTVL.